This T cell receptor beta chain was recovered during a study of shared clonotypes between healthy human individuals. Germline V gives CDR1 SGHVS, CDR2 FQNEAQ. The CDR3 has 13 amino acids. The germline V and J ends were trimmed by 5 bases and 5 bases, with 12 bases remaining between them. This table comes from immunoSEQ multiplex PCR, and its TCRdb copy is limited to in-frame clones, with some not included. The sample lists 2,500,000 or so clones, approximately 93% occurring once. V is TRBV7-8 and J is TRBJ1-1; D call uncertain. This TCR came from a man aged 18 to 29 in good health. Some clones in this sample may be carry-over from other donors' samples. The sample comprised naive CD4+ T cells from PBMCs. Subset here: CD45RA+ positively selected. CDR3 amino acids: CASSLRAETEAFF. In DNA, the CDR3 is TGTGCCAGCAGCCTTAGGGCCGAAACTGAAGCTTTCTTT.